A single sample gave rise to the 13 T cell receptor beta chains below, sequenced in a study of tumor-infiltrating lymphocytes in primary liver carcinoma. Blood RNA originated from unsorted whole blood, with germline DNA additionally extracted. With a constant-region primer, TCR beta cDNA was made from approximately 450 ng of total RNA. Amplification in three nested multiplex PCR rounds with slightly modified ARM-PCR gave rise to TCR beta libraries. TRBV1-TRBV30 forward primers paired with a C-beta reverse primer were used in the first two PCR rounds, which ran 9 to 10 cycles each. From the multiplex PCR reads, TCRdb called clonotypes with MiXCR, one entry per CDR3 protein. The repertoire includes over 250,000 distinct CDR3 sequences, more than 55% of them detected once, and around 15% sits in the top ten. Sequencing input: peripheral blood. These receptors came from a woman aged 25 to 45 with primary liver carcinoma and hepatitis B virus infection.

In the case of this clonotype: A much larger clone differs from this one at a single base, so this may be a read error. CDR3 loop: CASSYHGGGYEQYF. The CDR3 DNA reads as TGTGCCAGCAGTTACCATGGCGGGGGATACGAGCAGTACTTC. The genes are TRBV6-5 and TRBJ2-7, with 7 nucleotides matching TRBD2. The germline CDR1 and CDR2 sequences are MNHEY and SVGAGI. This CDR3 has 14 amino acids. Losses at the gene ends were 2 bases for V and 4 bases for J; bases not matched to a gene: 5.

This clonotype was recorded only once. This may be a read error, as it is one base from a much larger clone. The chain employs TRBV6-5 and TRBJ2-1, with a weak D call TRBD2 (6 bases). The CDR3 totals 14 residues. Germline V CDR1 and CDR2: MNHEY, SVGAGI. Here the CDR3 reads CASKGRTLYNGQFF. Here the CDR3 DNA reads TGTGCCAGCAAGGGGAGGACACTTTACAATGGGCAGTTCTTC.

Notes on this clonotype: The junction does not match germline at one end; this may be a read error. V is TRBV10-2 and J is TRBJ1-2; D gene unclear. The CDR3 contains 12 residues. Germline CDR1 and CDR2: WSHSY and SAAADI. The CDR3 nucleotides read TGCACCAGCAGTATAACTGATTATGGCTACACCTTC. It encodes CTSSITDYGYTF.

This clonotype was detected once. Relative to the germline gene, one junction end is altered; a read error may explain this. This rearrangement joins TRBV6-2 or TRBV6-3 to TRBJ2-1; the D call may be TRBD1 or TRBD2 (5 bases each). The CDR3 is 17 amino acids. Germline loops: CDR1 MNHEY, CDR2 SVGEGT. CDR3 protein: CASSYSGVWGIVNGQFF. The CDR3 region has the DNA TGTGCCAGCAGTTACTCGGGTGTATGGGGGATTGTCAATGGGCAGTTCTTC.

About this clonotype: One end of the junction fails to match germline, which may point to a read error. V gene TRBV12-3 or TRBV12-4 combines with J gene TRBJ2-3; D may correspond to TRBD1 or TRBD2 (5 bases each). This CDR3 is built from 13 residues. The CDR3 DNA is TGTGCCAGCACAGACGGGGTGACAGATACACAGTATTTT. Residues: CASTDGVTDTQYF.

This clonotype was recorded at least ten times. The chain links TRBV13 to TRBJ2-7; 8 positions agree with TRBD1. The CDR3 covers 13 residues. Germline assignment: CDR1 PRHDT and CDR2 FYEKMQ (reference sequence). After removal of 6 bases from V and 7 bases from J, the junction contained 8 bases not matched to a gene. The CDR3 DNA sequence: TGTGCCAGCAGACAGGGGGGTTGGGGAGAGCAGTACTTC. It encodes CASRQGGWGEQYF.

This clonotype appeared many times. CDR3 nucleotides: TGTGCCAGCAGTTTCCGAATCATGGGGGAGCTGTTTTTT. The encoded protein is CASSFRIMGELFF. This chain joins TRBV11-2 and TRBJ2-2; D gene uncertain. V lost 6 bases, J lost 8 bases, and 13 bases lay in between. The CDR3 spans 13 residues. Germline CDR1 SGHAT, CDR2 FQNNGV.

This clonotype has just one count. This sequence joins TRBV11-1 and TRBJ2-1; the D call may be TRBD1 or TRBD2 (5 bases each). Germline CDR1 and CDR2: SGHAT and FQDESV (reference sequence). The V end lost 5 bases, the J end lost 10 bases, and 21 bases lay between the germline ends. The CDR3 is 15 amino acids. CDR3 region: CASSLTDGTVMEQFF. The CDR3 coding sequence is TGTGCCAGCAGCCTGACTGACGGGACGGTTATGGAGCAGTTCTTC.

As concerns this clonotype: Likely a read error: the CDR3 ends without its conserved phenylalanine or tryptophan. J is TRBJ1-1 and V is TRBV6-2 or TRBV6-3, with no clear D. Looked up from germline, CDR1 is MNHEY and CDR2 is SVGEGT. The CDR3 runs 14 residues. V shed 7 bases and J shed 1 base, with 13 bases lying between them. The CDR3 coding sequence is TGTGCCAGCATGGAGTGGAGGGCGAACACTGAAGCTTTCTAT. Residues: CASMEWRANTEAFY.

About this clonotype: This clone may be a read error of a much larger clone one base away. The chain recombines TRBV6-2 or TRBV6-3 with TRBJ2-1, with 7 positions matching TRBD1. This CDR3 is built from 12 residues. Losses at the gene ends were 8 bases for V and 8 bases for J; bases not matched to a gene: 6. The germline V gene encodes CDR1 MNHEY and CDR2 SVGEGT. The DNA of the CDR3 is TGTGCCAGCGGACAGGTTTTTCATGAGCAGTTCTTC. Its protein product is CASGQVFHEQFF.

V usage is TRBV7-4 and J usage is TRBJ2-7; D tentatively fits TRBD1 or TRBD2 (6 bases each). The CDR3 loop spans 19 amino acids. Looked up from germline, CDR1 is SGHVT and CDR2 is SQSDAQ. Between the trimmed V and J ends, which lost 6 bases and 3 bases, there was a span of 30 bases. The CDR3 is CASRSLRGPKVEYRYEQYF. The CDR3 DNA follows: TGTGCCAGCAGGTCCCTCCGGGGGCCCAAAGTAGAGTATCGCTACGAGCAGTACTTC.

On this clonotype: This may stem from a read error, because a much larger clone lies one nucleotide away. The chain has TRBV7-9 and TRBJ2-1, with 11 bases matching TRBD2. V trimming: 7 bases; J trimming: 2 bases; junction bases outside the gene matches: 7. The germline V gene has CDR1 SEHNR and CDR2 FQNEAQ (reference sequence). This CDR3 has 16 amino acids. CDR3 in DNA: TGTGCCAGCACCGGGGATAGCGGGAGGGCCTACAATGAGCAGTTCTTC. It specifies CASTGDSGRAYNEQFF. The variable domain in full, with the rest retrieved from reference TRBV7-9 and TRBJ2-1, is DTGVSQNPRHKITKRGQNVTFRCDPISEHNRLYWYRQTLGQGPEFLTYFQNEAQLEKSRLLSDRFSAERPKGSFSTLEIQRTEQGDSAMYLCASTGDSGRAYNEQFFGPGTRLTVL.

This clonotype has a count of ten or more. The CDR3 region has the DNA TGCGCCAGCAGCCAAGAGCTGCCCCAAGAGACCCAGTACTTC. The encoded protein is CASSQELPQETQYF. The chain recombines TRBV4-1 with TRBJ2-5; D remains unclear. Germline loops: CDR1 MGHRA, CDR2 YSYEKL. V was pared by 0 bases and J by 1 base, with 6 bases between. The CDR3 sequence is 14 residues long.